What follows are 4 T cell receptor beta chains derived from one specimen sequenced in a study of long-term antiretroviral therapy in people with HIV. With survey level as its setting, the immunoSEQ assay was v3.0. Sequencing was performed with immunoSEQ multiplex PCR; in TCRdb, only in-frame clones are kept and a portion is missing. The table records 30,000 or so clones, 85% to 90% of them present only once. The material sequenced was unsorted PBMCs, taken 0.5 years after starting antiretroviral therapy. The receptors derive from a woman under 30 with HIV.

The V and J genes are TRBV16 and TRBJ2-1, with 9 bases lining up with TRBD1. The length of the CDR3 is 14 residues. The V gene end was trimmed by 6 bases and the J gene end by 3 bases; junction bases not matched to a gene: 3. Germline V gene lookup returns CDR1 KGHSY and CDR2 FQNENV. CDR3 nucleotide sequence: TGTGCCAGCAGAGGGACAGGGAACTACAATGAGCAGTTCTTC. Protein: CASRGTGNYNEQFF.

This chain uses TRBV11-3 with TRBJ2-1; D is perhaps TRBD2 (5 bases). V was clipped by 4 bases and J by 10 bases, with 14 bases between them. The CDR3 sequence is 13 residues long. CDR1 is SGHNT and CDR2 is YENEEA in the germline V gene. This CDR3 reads CASSSPQKREQFF. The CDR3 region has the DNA TGTGCCAGCAGCTCCCCCCAAAAGCGGGAGCAGTTCTTC. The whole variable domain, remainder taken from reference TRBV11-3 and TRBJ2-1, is EAGVVQSPRYKIIEKKQPVAFWCNPISGHNTLYWYLQNLGQGPELLIRYENEEAVDDSQLPKDRFSAERLKGVDSTLKIQPAELGDSAVYLCASSSPQKREQFFGPGTRLTVL.

The CDR3 sequence is CASSVEGTASYEQYF. The CDR3 coding sequence is TGTGCCAGCAGCGTAGAAGGGACAGCGTCCTACGAGCAGTACTTC. This chain uses TRBV9 with TRBJ2-7; 7 bases agree with TRBD1. CDR3 length: 15 amino acids. The ends lost 0 bases at V and 1 base at J; junction bases unmatched: 4. The V gene's germline CDR1 is SGDLS and CDR2 YYNGEE.

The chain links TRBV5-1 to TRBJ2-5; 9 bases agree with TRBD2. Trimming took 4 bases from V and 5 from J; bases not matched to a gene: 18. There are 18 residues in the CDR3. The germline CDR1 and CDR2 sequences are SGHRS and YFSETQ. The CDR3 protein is CASSPGGGGGRRMETQYF. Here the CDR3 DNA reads TGCGCCAGCAGCCCCGGCGGGGGGGGCGGGAGACGTATGGAGACCCAGTACTTC.